Presented here are 27 T cell receptor beta chains from one specimen sequenced in a study of T cell responses to AZD1222 COVID-19 vaccine. The assay was immunoSEQ multiplex PCR, and TCRdb's table has in-frame clones only and misses some. The sample includes 150,000 to 200,000 clones, around 94% of them seen just once. Sequenced here: peripheral blood, sampled 28 days after the second AZD1222 dose. Source of these receptors: an adult who received the AZD1222 COVID-19 vaccine.

The genes are TRBV7-9 and TRBJ1-2; 7 positions agree with TRBD1. The CDR3 sequence is 16 residues long. V lost 5 bases to trimming and J lost 4 bases; unmatched junction nucleotides: 13. Germline V gene data show CDR1 as SEHNR and CDR2 as FQNEAQ (reference sequence). The CDR3 DNA reads as TGTGCCAGCAGCGGAGGGACAGCCGGGACGGGCTATGGCTACACCTTC. Translation gives CASSGGTAGTGYGYTF.

This clone was observed a single time. The chain uses TRBV6-5 and TRBJ1-3; no firm D call. V lost 4 bases and J 0 bases, leaving 7 bases between the germline ends. Germline-derived CDR1 and CDR2 are MNHEY and SVGAGI. The CDR3 contains 14 residues. This chain's CDR3 is CASSSDGSGNTIYF. CDR3 DNA sequence: TGTGCCAGCAGTTCCGACGGCTCTGGAAACACCATATATTTT.

The gene calls are TRBV28 and TRBJ2-1, with a tentative D call TRBD1 (5 bases). Looked up from germline, CDR1 is MDHEN and CDR2 is SYDVKM. The germline V and J ends were trimmed by 3 bases and 4 bases, with 19 bases remaining between them. This CDR3 contains 17 residues. The CDR3 loop reads CASSFGEEGVSYNEQFF. The CDR3 DNA reads as TGTGCCAGCAGTTTTGGGGAAGAAGGGGTCTCTTACAATGAGCAGTTCTTC.

This clone was seen only a few times. The V gene is TRBV19, the J gene TRBJ1-4; weak D call: TRBD1 (5 bases). CDR1 LNHDA and CDR2 SQIVND come from the germline V gene (reference sequence). V was shortened by 7 bases and J by 0 bases, with 9 bases between the two germline ends. The length of the CDR3 is 14 residues. This chain's CDR3 is CASTGIATNEKLFF. CDR3 sequence (DNA): TGTGCCAGTACAGGGATCGCAACTAATGAAAAACTGTTTTTT.

The chain recombines TRBV6-5 with TRBJ2-1; 7 bases align to TRBD1. Trimming took 6 bases from V and 0 from J; bases not matched to a gene: 5. Germline V lookup: CDR1 MNHEY, CDR2 SVGAGI. The CDR3 runs to 15 residues. CDR3 coding DNA: TGTGCCAGCAGAGGCACAGGGGTCTCCTACAATGAGCAGTTCTTC. This gives the protein CASRGTGVSYNEQFF.

This clone has more than one count but fewer than ten. The J gene is TRBJ2-1, the V gene TRBV7-2; D gene unclear. V shed 5 bases and J shed 0 bases, with 11 bases lying between them. Looked up from germline, CDR1 is SGHTA and CDR2 is FQGNSA. The CDR3 sequence is 15 residues long. This CDR3 reads CASSQWKGSYNEQFF. CDR3 coding DNA: TGTGCCAGCAGCCAATGGAAGGGCTCCTACAATGAGCAGTTCTTC. The complete variable domain, with remaining parts taken from reference TRBV7-2 and TRBJ2-1, reads GAGVSQSPSNKVTEKGKDVELRCDPISGHTALYWYRQSLGQGLEFLIYFQGNSAPDKSGLPSDRFSAERTGGSVSTLTIQRTQQEDSAVYLCASSQWKGSYNEQFFGPGTRLTVL.

The chain combines TRBV28 with TRBJ1-5; D possibly corresponds to TRBD1 (6 bases). V lost 7 bases, J lost 5 bases, and 12 bases lay in between. The length of the CDR3 is 13 residues. Germline V lookup: CDR1 MDHEN, CDR2 SYDVKM. The CDR3 is CASKGDPHQPQHF. DNA of the CDR3: TGTGCCAGCAAGGGGGACCCTCATCAGCCCCAGCATTTT.

This clone was found a few times. The rearrangement joins TRBV12-3 or TRBV12-4 to TRBJ2-1, with a possible D match to TRBD2 (5 bases). The CDR3 loop spans 13 amino acids. The V gene lost 6 bases and the J gene lost 10 bases, with 16 bases spanning the gap. The CDR3 nucleotides are TGTGCCAGCAGGAAGGCGAGCGGTACAGAGCAGTTCTTC. Protein: CASRKASGTEQFF.

This chain connects TRBV7-9 to TRBJ2-7; perhaps TRBD2 as D (6 bases). This CDR3 comprises 16 residues. V shed 3 bases and J shed 0 bases, with 15 bases lying between them. Germline-derived CDR1 and CDR2 are SEHNR and FQNEAQ (reference sequence). CDR3 nucleotides: TGTGCCAGCAGCTTCGGGGGAGGCGGGCCCTCCTACGAGCAGTACTTC. Translation gives CASSFGGGGPSYEQYF. Based on the CDR3 plus reference TRBV7-9 and TRBJ2-7, the full variable domain is DTGVSQNPRHKITKRGQNVTFRCDPISEHNRLYWYRQTLGQGPEFLTYFQNEAQLEKSRLLSDRFSAERPKGSFSTLEIQRTEQGDSAMYLCASSFGGGGPSYEQYFGPGTRLTVT.

The rearrangement joins TRBV27 to TRBJ2-7; 9 bases agree with TRBD1. CDR1 and CDR2 (germline): MNHEY, SMNVEV (reference sequence). The ends lost 4 bases at V and 2 bases at J; junction bases unmatched: 3. The CDR3 runs to 14 residues. The CDR3 nucleotides are TGTGCCAGCAGTTCTGGGACAGGGCCCTACGAGCAGTACTTC. Translated, it gives CASSSGTGPYEQYF.

This clone was seen only once. The CDR3: CASSTRTGGTEAFF. Written as DNA, the CDR3 is TGTGCCAGTAGTACCCGGACAGGGGGCACTGAAGCTTTCTTT. J is TRBJ1-1 and V is TRBV19, with 10 positions matching TRBD1. This CDR3 is built from 14 residues. V trimming: 4 bases; J trimming: 4 bases; junction bases outside the gene matches: 3. Germline V CDR1 and CDR2: LNHDA, SQIVND (reference sequence).

The V and J genes are TRBV5-1 and TRBJ2-7, with 9 bases identical to TRBD2. Trimming removed 4 bases from V and 2 bases from J; junction bases left unmatched: 22. The CDR3 consists of 20 residues. CDR1 is SGHRS and CDR2 is YFSETQ in the germline V gene. The CDR3 here is CASSESSGTSSAISAYEQYF. The CDR3 nucleotides read TGCGCCAGCAGCGAGTCGTCCGGGACTAGCTCAGCTATCTCTGCCTACGAGCAGTACTTC.

The chain is built from TRBV7-9 and TRBJ2-1; possibly TRBD2 for D (6 bases). The V and J ends lost 1 base and 8 bases respectively, with 15 bases between them. CDR1 SEHNR and CDR2 FQNEAQ come from the germline V gene (reference sequence). The CDR3 length is 15 residues. CDR3 nucleotides: TGTGCCAGCAGCTTAGTAGGGGAGGCCCTCGATGAGCAGTTCTTC. It yields the protein CASSLVGEALDEQFF.

The V and J genes are TRBV6-1 and TRBJ1-4, with a weak D call TRBD1 (6 bases). The CDR3 has 16 residues. CDR1 and CDR2 (germline): MNHNS, SASEGT. Deletions cut 1 base from V and 5 bases from J, with 14 bases between. The CDR3 region is CASSEEGGAGNEKLFF. The CDR3 region has the DNA TGTGCCAGCAGTGAAGAGGGGGGCGCGGGGAATGAAAAACTGTTTTTT.

The chain joins TRBV6-1 to TRBJ2-7; possibly TRBD2 for D (6 bases). This CDR3 has 15 residues. V lost 0 bases to trimming and J lost 0 bases, with 9 bases between them. Germline assignment: CDR1 MNHNS and CDR2 SASEGT. In DNA form, the CDR3 reads TGTGCCAGCAGTGAAGCTGGGGGGAGCTCCTACGAGCAGTACTTC. It translates to CASSEAGGSSYEQYF.

V is TRBV27 and J is TRBJ2-7; 9 nucleotides agree with TRBD1. CDR3 length equals 16 residues. Looked up from germline, CDR1 is MNHEY and CDR2 is SMNVEV (reference sequence). J lost 5 bases, V lost 7 bases, and 15 bases had no gene match. CDR3 region: CASKSSPGQGQDEQYF. In DNA, the CDR3 is TGTGCCAGCAAATCCTCCCCCGGACAGGGGCAGGACGAGCAGTACTTC.

As concerns this clone: The sample has other DNA sequences that encode this CDR3 too. The chain couples TRBV6-5 to TRBJ1-1; perhaps TRBD1 as D (6 bases). The CDR3 has 14 amino acids. V gave up 5 bases and J gave up 3 bases, with 13 bases separating them. The germline CDR1 and CDR2 sequences are MNHEY and SVGAGI. CDR3 protein: CASSRQGRDTEAFF. In DNA form, the CDR3 reads TGTGCCAGCAGTCGCCAGGGGAGGGACACTGAAGCTTTCTTT.

This clone was found once. The CDR3 here is CASSQDRVSYNSPLHF. CDR3 bases: TGTGCCAGCAGCCAGGACAGGGTCTCCTATAATTCACCCCTCCACTTT. J is TRBJ1-6 and V is TRBV4-2; 8 nucleotides agree with TRBD1. This CDR3 is 16 amino acids long. Losses at the gene ends were 3 bases for V and 0 bases for J; bases not matched to a gene: 1. Germline assignment: CDR1 LGHNA and CDR2 YNFKEQ.

V gene TRBV5-1 combines with J gene TRBJ1-1; unclear D gene. The germline CDR1 and CDR2 sequences are SGHRS and YFSETQ. The CDR3 loop spans 12 amino acids. The germline V and J ends were trimmed by 6 bases and 7 bases, with 13 bases remaining between them. CDR3 in DNA: TGCGCCAGCATGAGAAACTCGGATGAAGCTTTCTTT. It translates to CASMRNSDEAFF.

This clone was picked up one time. This chain links TRBV7-8 with TRBJ2-2; no firm D call. V was clipped by 2 bases and J by 0 bases, with 7 bases between them. Germline V gives CDR1 SGHVS, CDR2 FQNEAQ. This CDR3 contains 15 residues. CDR3 residues: CASSLNLANTGELFF. In nucleotides, the CDR3 is TGTGCCAGCAGCTTAAATCTTGCGAACACCGGGGAGCTGTTTTTT.

The chain links TRBV3-1 (or the pseudogene TRBV3-2) to TRBJ2-7, with TRBD2 matching 10 bases. V lost 4 bases and J lost 4; bases outside the gene matches: 19. Germline CDR1 reads LGHDT; CDR2 reads YNNKEL (reference sequence). The CDR3 has 19 residues. In DNA, the CDR3 is TGTGCCAGCAGCCCCGCGAGTGGCCAGCGGGAGGGTCTCTTTTACGAGCAGTACTTC. Its protein product is CASSPASGQREGLFYEQYF.

The chain employs TRBV7-3 and TRBJ2-1; 9 bases line up with TRBD2. V lost 5 bases and J lost 8; bases outside the gene matches: 10. CDR3 length equals 15 residues. CDR1 and CDR2 (germline): SGHTA, FQGTGA. The CDR3: CASSPLVGGRDEQFF. The CDR3, as DNA: TGTGCCAGCAGCCCCTTGGTAGGCGGGAGGGATGAGCAGTTCTTC.

This sequence joins TRBV20-1 and TRBJ1-1, with D hard to call. The V end lost 3 bases, the J end lost 0 bases, and 14 bases lay between the germline ends. The CDR3 has 15 residues. Germline V lookup: CDR1 DFQATT, CDR2 SNEGSKA (reference sequence). CDR3 DNA: TGCAGTGCTAGTTTCTCCCCCGAGGTGAACACTGAAGCTTTCTTT. Amino acid sequence: CSASFSPEVNTEAFF.

CDR3 sequence: CASFGQEHYEQYF. The CDR3 DNA follows: TGTGCCAGCTTCGGACAGGAACACTACGAGCAGTACTTC. The V gene is TRBV28, the J gene TRBJ2-7; 7 bases fit TRBD1. V dropped 8 bases and J dropped 3; count of bases not matched to a gene: 7. The CDR3 extends over 13 amino acids. CDR1 and CDR2 from the germline V gene are MDHEN and SYDVKM.

The chain couples TRBV28 to TRBJ1-1; D might be TRBD1 (6 bases). Trimming stripped 6 bases from V and 6 bases from J, with 17 bases between. Germline V gives CDR1 MDHEN, CDR2 SYDVKM. The CDR3 sequence is 14 residues long. The CDR3 nucleotides are TGTGCCAGCAGCCCCGGCGGGGGGCTACCTGAAGCTTTCTTT. Translating gives CASSPGGGLPEAFF.

The J gene is TRBJ2-7, the V gene TRBV9, with D perhaps matching TRBD2 (6 bases). Germline V gene lookup returns CDR1 SGDLS and CDR2 YYNGEE. The CDR3 is made up of 21 amino acids. V was shortened by 3 bases and J by 0 bases, with 31 bases between the two germline ends. CDR3 coding DNA: TGTGCCAGCAGCGGAGACCCACAACCAACGGGGAGAGGGAGGAGCTCCTACGAGCAGTACTTC. It encodes CASSGDPQPTGRGRSSYEQYF.

The genes are TRBV29-1 and TRBJ2-5, with a tentative D call TRBD1 (5 bases). Germline V gene data show CDR1 as SQVTM and CDR2 as ANQGSEA. The CDR3 has 12 amino acids. Trimming removed 3 bases from V and 1 base from J, with 6 bases in between. The CDR3 reads CSVDRAQETQYF. CDR3 DNA sequence: TGCAGCGTTGACAGGGCCCAAGAGACCCAGTACTTC.